What follows is one T cell receptor beta chain and its context. Its specificity is unknown. CDR3 size: 14 residues. In germline, CDR1 is MNHNY, CDR2 SVGAGI (reference sequence). The germline V and J ends were trimmed by 6 bases and 4 bases, with 15 bases remaining between them. Using immunoSEQ multiplex PCR, the repertoire was profiled, and TCRdb retains in-frame clones only, with some absent. The table records about 2.3 million clones, around 93% of them present only once. This entry is derived from a study of shared clonotypes between healthy human individuals. Study-level findings and limits: All-four-donor shared clonotypes had higher generation probabilities than non-shared clonotypes did. The donor pool, a small one, limited the genetic and exposure-history diversity represented.

The receptor comes from a young man in good health. Some clones in this sample may be carry-over from other donors' samples. This chain connects TRBV6-6 to TRBJ1-1; D gene uncertain. The sequencing input was naive CD4+ T cells from PBMCs. The subset denotes: CD45RA+ positively selected. The CDR3 region has the DNA TGTGCCAGCAGGCACCCCCGGAGGGTCACTGAAGCTTTCTTT. Translated: CASRHPRRVTEAFF.